The sequence of this T cell receptor (beta chain) was determined in a study of shared clonotypes between healthy human individuals. CDR1 and CDR2 from the germline V gene are SQVTM and ANQGSEA. CDR3 length equals 12 residues. The germline V and J ends were trimmed by 3 bases and 1 base, with 7 bases remaining between them. About this clone: Its antigen is currently unknown.

Whole-study results and caveats: Generally, estimated richness proved larger in naive subsets than it did in memory subsets. In several donors, approximately 5% of naive CD4 clonotypes appeared in common.

The table came from immunoSEQ multiplex PCR; TCRdb's copy has only in-frame clones and leaves some out. The table has approximately 640,000 clones, about two thirds seen once. Donors were healthy HIV-negative adults without recent acute infections or vaccinations. Only Caucasian adults living in Nashville, Tennessee made up the donor group. Sequenced input: memory CD4+ T cells sorted from blood. The subset was: CD45RA-negative fraction. The TCR sequence derives from a woman in her twenties or thirties in good health. This chain joins TRBV29-1 and TRBJ2-7, with D hard to call. The CDR3 DNA reads as TGCAGCGTTGAGGCGGATTCCTACGAGCAGTACTTC. Amino acid sequence: CSVEADSYEQYF.